Shown below are 10 T cell receptor beta chains from a single sample sequenced in a study of radiation and T cells in renal cell carcinoma. Documented time point: blood 2 weeks post-SBRT. The treatment: 15 Gy SBRT to primary tumor, nephrectomy 4 weeks later. The repertoire was sequenced with immunoSEQ multiplex PCR; TCRdb's copy has only in-frame clones and lacks some. This table holds 150,000 to 160,000 clones, approximately 90% found once. The source was blood, collected from a patient whose treatment included radiotherapy and nephrectomy. The receptors shown here come from a woman aged 50 to 65 with renal cell carcinoma.

The CDR3 sequence: CASSHRTGGNEAFF. The CDR3 region has the DNA TGCGCCAGCAGCCACCGGACAGGGGGCAATGAAGCTTTCTTT. The chain employs TRBV4-1 and TRBJ1-1; 11 bases match TRBD1. Trimming cost V 3 bases and J 7 bases; bases outside gene matches: 4. CDR3 size: 14 residues. Germline loops: CDR1 MGHRA, CDR2 YSYEKL.

The V call is TRBV5-6, the J call TRBJ2-3; D may correspond to TRBD1 or TRBD2 (5 bases each). The V gene's germline CDR1 is SGHDT and CDR2 YYEEEE. The CDR3 contains 15 residues. The V and J ends lost 4 bases and 5 bases respectively, with 17 bases between them. In DNA form, the CDR3 reads TGTGCCAGCAGCACCGGGACGCCGGTGGGAGATACGCAGTATTTT. Translation gives CASSTGTPVGDTQYF.

V is TRBV12-5 and J is TRBJ1-2; 8 positions agree with TRBD1. Per germline, CDR1 LGHNT and CDR2 FRNRAP. V shed 3 bases, J shed 4 bases, and the junction held 13 bases outside the gene matches. This CDR3 has 17 residues. CDR3 protein: CASGLPTGDRTSYGYTF. The CDR3, as DNA: TGTGCTAGTGGTTTACCAACCGGGGACAGGACATCCTATGGCTACACCTTC. The complete variable domain, with remaining parts taken from reference TRBV12-5 and TRBJ1-2, reads DARVTQTPRHKVTEMGQEVTMRCQPILGHNTVFWYRQTMMQGLELLAYFRNRAPLDDSGMPKDRFSAEMPDATLATLKIQPSEPRDSAVYFCASGLPTGDRTSYGYTFGSGTRLTVV.

The V gene is TRBV30, the J gene TRBJ1-5; D unclear. The CDR3 has 13 residues. CDR1 and CDR2 from the germline V gene are GTSNPN and SVGIG (reference sequence). Trimming cost V 0 bases and J 6 bases, with 9 bases left between them. The CDR3 is CAWSVRHGQPQHF. The CDR3 bases are TGTGCCTGGAGTGTTCGACATGGTCAGCCCCAGCATTTT.

V and J are TRBV25-1 and TRBJ1-2; D is possibly TRBD1 (6 bases). CDR3 length: 16 residues. Trimming pared 3 bases from V and 4 bases from J, leaving 18 bases between. Germline V gene data show CDR1 as MGHDK and CDR2 as SYGVNS. CDR3: CASSDNWGGTTYGYTF. In nucleotides, the CDR3 is TGTGCCAGCAGTGATAATTGGGGGGGCACCACCTATGGCTACACCTTC.

V gene TRBV19 combines with J gene TRBJ2-5; maybe TRBD1 (6 bases). The CDR3 covers 11 residues. The germline CDR1 and CDR2 sequences are LNHDA and SQIVND (reference sequence). Deletions cut 7 bases from V and 9 bases from J, with 12 bases between. The CDR3 region has the DNA TGTGCCAGTAAGCAGGGGAAGGCCCAGTACTTC. Translating it yields CASKQGKAQYF.

This clone has just a few counts. The V gene is TRBV7-3, the J gene TRBJ1-1; D is uncertain. The V gene lost 4 bases and the J gene lost 1 base, with 7 bases spanning the gap. This CDR3 contains 13 residues. In germline, CDR1 is SGHTA, CDR2 FQGTGA. Here the CDR3 reads CASSSTQNTEAFF. Here the CDR3 DNA reads TGTGCCAGCAGCTCTACACAGAACACTGAAGCTTTCTTT.

The chain combines TRBV9 with TRBJ1-2, with D perhaps TRBD1 (6 bases). The CDR3 contains 14 residues. Germline V gives CDR1 SGDLS, CDR2 YYNGEE. Trimming pared 0 bases from V and 4 bases from J, leaving 10 bases between. The CDR3 loop is CASSVAQGSYGYTF. CDR3 sequence (DNA): TGTGCCAGCAGCGTAGCCCAGGGGAGCTATGGCTACACCTTC. The whole variable domain, filled in from reference TRBV9 and TRBJ1-2, reads DSGVTQTPKHLITATGQRVTLRCSPRSGDLSVYWYQQSLDQGLQFLIQYYNGEERAKGNILERFSAQQFPDLHSELNLSSLELGDSALYFCASSVAQGSYGYTFGSGTRLTVV.

V gene TRBV6-5 combines with J gene TRBJ2-2; TRBD2 matches at 8 bases. CDR1 and CDR2 from the germline V gene are MNHEY and SVGAGI. The V and J ends lost 6 bases and 7 bases, in that order; junction bases with no gene match: 7. The CDR3 contains 14 residues. For the CDR3, the DNA is TGTGCCAGCAGAAAAGCGGGGGAGGGCGGGGAGCTGTTTTTT. Translated: CASRKAGEGGELFF.

CDR3 loop: CASSLDRGGTDTQYF. The CDR3 DNA sequence: TGTGCCAGCAGCCTGGACAGAGGGGGCACAGATACGCAGTATTTT. V is TRBV9 and J is TRBJ2-3, with D perhaps TRBD1 (6 bases). In germline, CDR1 is SGDLS, CDR2 YYNGEE. The CDR3 has 15 residues. Trimming cost V 4 bases and J 1 base, with 13 bases left between them.